This T cell receptor (beta chain) was documented in a study of shared clonotypes between healthy human individuals. Study-wide context: Each donor contributed plates that comprised three CD4 naive, three CD4 memory, two CD8 naive and one CD8 memory.

Germline V CDR1 and CDR2: MNHNS, SASEGT. This CDR3 contains 14 residues. V was clipped by 7 bases and J by 4 bases, with 16 bases between them. Running of the assay took place at deep level. Only in-frame clones appear in the TCRdb table, and some are missing; sequencing was by immunoSEQ multiplex PCR. The sample yields millions of clones, just over 90% seen once. The clonotype originates from a man between 18 and 35 years old in good health. V is TRBV6-1 and J is TRBJ1-2, with a possible D match to TRBD1 (6 bases). Sequences were obtained from naive CD4+ T cells sorted from blood. The subset is: CD45RA+ positively selected. Written as DNA, the CDR3 is TGTGCCAGCACCTCGGGGGGGCAGACCTATGGCTACACCTTC. It encodes CASTSGGQTYGYTF.